The present entry profiles one T cell receptor (beta chain) with its context. Germline V gene lookup returns CDR1 MNHEY and CDR2 SVGAGI. The CDR3 runs to 16 residues. Trimming pared 2 bases from V and 6 bases from J, leaving 17 bases between. This specimen belongs to a study of shared clonotypes between healthy human individuals. The repertoire was sequenced with immunoSEQ multiplex PCR; TCRdb's copy has only in-frame clones and lacks some. The table includes 2 million to 3 million clones, 93% detected once. Specimen: naive CD4+ T cells from PBMCs. Described subset: CD45RA+ positively selected. The chain is built from TRBV6-5 and TRBJ2-1, with D maybe TRBD1 (8 bases). This TCR derives from a man younger than 35 in good health. Some clones in this sample may be carry-over from other donors' samples. CDR3 residues: CASSYLQGGSLNEQFF. The DNA for the CDR3 is TGTGCCAGCAGTTACCTACAGGGGGGGAGTCTCAATGAGCAGTTCTTC.